Each of the 19 T cell receptor beta chains below was sequenced from the same sample in a study of vaccination and CD4 T cells after COVID-19. The Oncomine TCR Beta short-read assay sequenced DNA from cultured CD4+ T cells. TCRdb reanalysed the PCR reads using MiXCR and keeps one entry per CDR3 protein. This repertoire shows thousands of distinct CDR3 sequences, around 60% found once; its top ten account for about 31%. Antigens of these TCRs are unknown. Treatment here: roughly 10-day PBMC culture with coronavirus spike peptide pools or control peptides (ViraFEST assay). What was sequenced was CD4+ T cells from blood, cultured in vitro. The receptors shown here come from a human donor who had recovered from COVID-19.

The chain has TRBV5-4 and TRBJ2-3; 7 bases are a match to TRBD2. Looked up from germline, CDR1 is SGHNT and CDR2 is YYREEE (reference sequence). The CDR3 is 17 amino acids. Trimming cost V 3 bases and J 2 bases; bases outside gene matches: 12. Here the CDR3 DNA reads TGTGCCAGCAGCTGGGGCGGAGCGGGGTCCTCCACAGATACGCAGTATTTT. This gives the protein CASSWGGAGSSTDTQYF.

V is TRBV20-1 and J is TRBJ1-5; D uncertain. The CDR3 is 14 amino acids. Germline CDR1 is DFQATT and CDR2 is SNEGSKA (reference sequence). V was cut by 0 bases and J by 4 bases, with 10 bases left in between. The DNA for the CDR3 is TGCAGTGCTAGAGAATGGCAGTATAATCAGCCCCAGCATTTT. Translated, it gives CSAREWQYNQPQHF.

The chain employs TRBV11-3 and TRBJ2-5; D gene uncertain. V was trimmed by 4 bases and J by 4 bases, leaving 16 bases between them. There are 15 residues in the CDR3. Looked up from germline, CDR1 is SGHNT and CDR2 is YENEEA. The CDR3 coding sequence is TGTGCCAGCAGCTCTGGGCAAGCACGGAGAGAGACCCAGTACTTC. Protein: CASSSGQARRETQYF.

The chain couples TRBV19 to TRBJ2-2; no firm D call. The germline CDR1 and CDR2 sequences are LNHDA and SQIVND (reference sequence). V was cut by 4 bases and J by 4 bases, with 13 bases left in between. This CDR3 has 15 amino acids. CDR3 DNA: TGTGCCAGTAGTACGGAAAGGAGATCCACCGGGGAGCTGTTTTTT. It yields the protein CASSTERRSTGELFF. The complete variable domain, with remaining parts taken from reference TRBV19 and TRBJ2-2, reads DGGITQSPKYLFRKEGQNVTLSCEQNLNHDAMYWYRQDPGQGLRLIYYSQIVNDFQKGDIAEGYSVSREKKESFPLTVTSAQKNPTAFYLCASSTERRSTGELFFGEGSRLTVL.

The chain is built from TRBV6-2 or TRBV6-3 and TRBJ2-7, with TRBD1 identical over 8 bases. V dropped 6 bases and J dropped 3; count of bases not matched to a gene: 1. Germline V gives CDR1 MNHEY, CDR2 SVGEGT. The CDR3 consists of 12 residues. CDR3 sequence (DNA): TGTGCCAGCAGACAGGGGGACTACGAGCAGTACTTC. It is translated as CASRQGDYEQYF.

This chain connects TRBV5-1 to TRBJ1-1; D unresolved. This CDR3 contains 13 residues. The germline CDR1 and CDR2 sequences are SGHRS and YFSETQ. V lost 7 bases, J lost 1 base, and 11 bases lay in between. The DNA of the CDR3 is TGCGCCAGCCAAACAGAGGGGAACACTGAAGCTTTCTTT. Its protein product is CASQTEGNTEAFF.

This chain joins TRBV9 and TRBJ1-5; 8 nucleotides agree with TRBD1. Per germline, CDR1 SGDLS and CDR2 YYNGEE. V lost 2 bases and J lost 3; bases outside the gene matches: 4. The CDR3 totals 15 residues. CDR3 amino acids: CASSVGQGPNQPQHF. Written as DNA, the CDR3 is TGTGCCAGCAGCGTCGGACAGGGTCCCAATCAGCCCCAGCATTTT.

This chain joins TRBV18 and TRBJ1-3, with 8 bases lining up with TRBD1. J was trimmed by 0 bases and V by 3 bases; bases with no gene match: 7. Germline CDR1 KGHSH, CDR2 LQKENI. The CDR3 is 17 residues long. CDR3 nucleotide sequence: TGTGCCAGCTCACCCCCGGGACAGGAGTCCTCTGGAAACACCATATATTTT. It specifies CASSPPGQESSGNTIYF.

The chain joins TRBV11-3 to TRBJ2-1; the D call may be TRBD1 or TRBD2 (6 bases each). This CDR3 is built from 16 residues. V was cut by 3 bases and J by 0 bases, with 12 bases left in between. Germline-derived CDR1 and CDR2 are SGHNT and YENEEA. The CDR3 bases are TGTGCCAGCAGCTTGGGGGGACAAAGCTCCTACAATGAGCAGTTCTTC. Its translation is CASSLGGQSSYNEQFF.

The V call is TRBV6-1, the J call TRBJ1-5, with D perhaps matching TRBD1 (6 bases). Germline values: CDR1 MNHNS, CDR2 SASEGT. This CDR3 comprises 15 residues. The V gene lost 6 bases and the J gene lost 0 bases, with 12 bases spanning the gap. Written as DNA, the CDR3 is TGTGCCAGCAGACAGGGACCGTTTAGCAATCAGCCCCAGCATTTT. Its protein is CASRQGPFSNQPQHF.

The chain combines TRBV6-2 or TRBV6-3 with TRBJ1-2; TRBD1 matches at 12 bases. CDR3 length equals 16 residues. Germline loops: CDR1 MNHEY, CDR2 SVGEGT. Trimming cost V 2 bases and J 4 bases; bases outside gene matches: 5. DNA of the CDR3: TGTGCCAGCAGTTACCCAGGGACAGGGGGCGGCTATGGCTACACCTTC. Its protein is CASSYPGTGGGYGYTF.

The chain combines TRBV20-1 with TRBJ1-5, with 9 bases aligning to TRBD1. Trimming removed 1 base from V and 4 bases from J; junction bases left unmatched: 23. Germline loops: CDR1 DFQATT, CDR2 SNEGSKA (reference sequence). The CDR3 contains 21 residues. CDR3 DNA: TGCAGTGCTAGAGGCCAAGGGGAGACCGGGACAGGGTTTGGGGTTAATCAGCCCCAGCATTTT. As protein: CSARGQGETGTGFGVNQPQHF.

This sequence joins TRBV7-2 and TRBJ1-5, with D unresolved. The CDR3 extends over 14 amino acids. Per the germline V gene, CDR1 is SGHTA and CDR2 is FQGNSA. Between the trimmed V and J ends, which lost 1 base and 7 bases, there was a span of 11 bases. DNA of the CDR3: TGTGCCAGCAGCTTAGAACGTTCGAGCCAGCCCCAGCATTTT. It encodes CASSLERSSQPQHF.

V and J are TRBV19 and TRBJ1-5; D perhaps matches TRBD1 (5 bases). Germline V gene sequence: CDR1 LNHDA, CDR2 SQIVND (reference sequence). V gave up 8 bases and J gave up 4 bases, with 12 bases separating them. CDR3 size: 13 residues. CDR3 protein: CASPGTSNQPQHF. CDR3 in DNA: TGTGCCAGTCCCGGGACCTCTAATCAGCCCCAGCATTTT.

The rearrangement uses TRBV2 and TRBJ1-2, with D perhaps TRBD1 (5 bases). This CDR3 has 13 residues. Germline CDR1 reads SNHLY; CDR2 reads FYNNEI. The V and J ends lost 6 bases and 2 bases respectively, with 10 bases between them. The CDR3 protein is CASSGHGNYGYTF. CDR3 coding DNA: TGTGCCAGCAGCGGACATGGGAACTATGGCTACACCTTC.

The V gene is TRBV28, the J gene TRBJ2-7, with 8 bases fitting TRBD1. V lost 5 bases and J lost 2; bases outside the gene matches: 5. CDR1 and CDR2 from the germline V gene are MDHEN and SYDVKM. The CDR3 extends over 14 amino acids. This CDR3 is CASSPWTGTYEQYF. In DNA, the CDR3 is TGTGCCAGCAGTCCATGGACAGGGACCTACGAGCAGTACTTC.

This clonotype was detected only a few times. The rearrangement uses TRBV12-3 or TRBV12-4 and TRBJ1-5; D is undetermined. The CDR3 has 12 residues. V lost 6 bases to trimming and J lost 7 bases, with 10 bases between them. In nucleotides, the CDR3 is TGTGCCAGCAGGACAATCGGACAGCCCCAGCATTTT. Translation gives CASRTIGQPQHF.

This clonotype has just a few counts. This chain joins TRBV3-1 and TRBJ1-5; D is unresolved. V dropped 6 bases and J dropped 2 bases, with 8 bases sitting between them. The CDR3 runs 13 residues. Germline V gene sequence: CDR1 LGHDT, CDR2 YNNKEL (reference sequence). The CDR3 spells CASSGSRNQPQHF. The CDR3 DNA reads as TGTGCCAGCAGTGGCAGTCGCAATCAGCCCCAGCATTTT.

The chain recombines TRBV30 with TRBJ2-5, with 9 bases matching TRBD2. The germline CDR1 and CDR2 sequences are GTSNPN and SVGIG (reference sequence). This CDR3 comprises 17 residues. Trimming removed 3 bases from V and 4 bases from J; junction bases left unmatched: 15. The CDR3 loop reads CAWRSPAEREVRETQYF. The DNA for the CDR3 is TGTGCCTGGAGAAGCCCCGCGGAGCGGGAGGTTCGAGAGACCCAGTACTTC.